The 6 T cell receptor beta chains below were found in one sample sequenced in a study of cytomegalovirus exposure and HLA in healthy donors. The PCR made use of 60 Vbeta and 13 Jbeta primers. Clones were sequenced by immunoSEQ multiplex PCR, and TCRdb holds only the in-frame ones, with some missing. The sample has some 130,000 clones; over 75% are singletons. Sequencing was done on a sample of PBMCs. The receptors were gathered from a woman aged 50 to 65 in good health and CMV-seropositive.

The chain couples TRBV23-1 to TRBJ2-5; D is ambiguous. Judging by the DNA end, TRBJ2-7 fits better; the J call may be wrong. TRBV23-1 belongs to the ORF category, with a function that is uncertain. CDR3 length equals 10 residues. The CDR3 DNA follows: TGCGCCACCCCCTCCTACGAGCAGTACTTC. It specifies CATPSYEQYF.

CDR3 region: CATAGTGGYYGYTF. CDR3 in DNA: TGTGCCACGGCCGGGACAGGGGGTTACTATGGCTACACCTTC. This chain uses TRBV2 with TRBJ1-2, with 11 positions matching TRBD1. The length of the CDR3 is 14 residues. CDR1 SNHLY and CDR2 FYNNEI come from the germline V gene. Trimming removed 10 bases from V and 3 bases from J; junction bases left unmatched: 7.

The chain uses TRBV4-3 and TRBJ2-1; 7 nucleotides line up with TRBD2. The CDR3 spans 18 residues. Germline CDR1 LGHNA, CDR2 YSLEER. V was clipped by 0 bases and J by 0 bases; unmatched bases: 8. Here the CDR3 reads CASSQDAVASGSYNEQFF. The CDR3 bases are TGCGCCAGCAGCCAAGATGCTGTGGCTAGCGGCTCCTACAATGAGCAGTTCTTC.

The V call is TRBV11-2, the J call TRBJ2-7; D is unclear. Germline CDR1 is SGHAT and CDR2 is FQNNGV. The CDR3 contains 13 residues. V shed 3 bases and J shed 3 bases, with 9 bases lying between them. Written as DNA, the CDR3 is TGTGCCAGCAGCTTCCACGGCGGCTACGAGCAGTACTTC. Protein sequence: CASSFHGGYEQYF. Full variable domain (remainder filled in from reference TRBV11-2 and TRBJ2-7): EAGVAQSPRYKIIEKRQSVAFWCNPISGHATLYWYQQILGQGPKLLIQFQNNGVVDDSQLPKDRFSAERLKGVDSTLKIQPAKLEDSAVYLCASSFHGGYEQYFGPGTRLTVT.

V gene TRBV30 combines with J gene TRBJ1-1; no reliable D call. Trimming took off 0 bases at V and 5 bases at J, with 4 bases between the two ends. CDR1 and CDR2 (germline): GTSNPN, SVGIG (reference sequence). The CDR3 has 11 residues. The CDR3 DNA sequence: TGTGCCTGGAGTGTCGGTACTGAAGCTTTCTTT. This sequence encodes CAWSVGTEAFF.

The CDR3 sequence: CASSFRSGNTIYF. DNA for the CDR3: TGTGCCAGCAGTTTTCGCTCTGGAAACACCATATATTTT. The chain uses TRBV6-5 and TRBJ1-3; no clear D. The germline CDR1 and CDR2 sequences are MNHEY and SVGAGI. Trimming removed 4 bases from V and 0 bases from J, with 4 bases in between. The CDR3 is 13 amino acids.